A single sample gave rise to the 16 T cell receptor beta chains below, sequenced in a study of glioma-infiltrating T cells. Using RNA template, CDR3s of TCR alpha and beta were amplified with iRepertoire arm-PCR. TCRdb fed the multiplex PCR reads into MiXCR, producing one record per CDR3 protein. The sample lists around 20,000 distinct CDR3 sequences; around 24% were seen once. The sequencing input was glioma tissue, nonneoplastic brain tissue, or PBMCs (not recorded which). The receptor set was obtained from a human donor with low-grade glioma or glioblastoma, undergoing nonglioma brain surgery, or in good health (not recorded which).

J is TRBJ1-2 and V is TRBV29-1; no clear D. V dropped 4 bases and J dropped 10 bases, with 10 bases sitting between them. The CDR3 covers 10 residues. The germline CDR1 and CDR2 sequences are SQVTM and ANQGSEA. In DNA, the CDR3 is TGCAGCGTTGGTGACACCCACTACACCTTC. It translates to CSVGDTHYTF.

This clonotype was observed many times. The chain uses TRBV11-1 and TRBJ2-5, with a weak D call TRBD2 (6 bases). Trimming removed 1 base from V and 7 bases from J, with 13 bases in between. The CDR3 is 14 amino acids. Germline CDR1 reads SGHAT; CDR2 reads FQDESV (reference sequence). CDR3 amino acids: CASSLVLAKGTQYF. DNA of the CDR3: TGTGCCAGCAGCTTAGTACTAGCCAAGGGGACCCAGTACTTC.

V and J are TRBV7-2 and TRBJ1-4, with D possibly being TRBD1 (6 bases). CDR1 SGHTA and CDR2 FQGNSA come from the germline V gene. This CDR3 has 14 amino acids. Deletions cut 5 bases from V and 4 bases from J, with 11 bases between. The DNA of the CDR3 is TGTGCCAGCAGCGCGACAGGCCTTAATGAAAAACTGTTTTTT. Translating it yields CASSATGLNEKLFF.

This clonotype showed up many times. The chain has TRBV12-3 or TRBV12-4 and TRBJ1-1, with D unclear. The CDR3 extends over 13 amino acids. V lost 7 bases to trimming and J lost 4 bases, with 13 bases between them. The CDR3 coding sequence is TGTGCCAGCAACTTCGGCACCGCCACTGAAGCTTTCTTT. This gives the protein CASNFGTATEAFF.

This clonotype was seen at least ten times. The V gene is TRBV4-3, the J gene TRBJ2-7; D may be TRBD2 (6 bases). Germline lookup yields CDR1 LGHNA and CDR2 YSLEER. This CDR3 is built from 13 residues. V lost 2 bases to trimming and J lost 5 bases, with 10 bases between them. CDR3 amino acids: CASSQPPGDEQYF. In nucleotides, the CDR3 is TGCGCCAGCAGCCAACCGCCGGGGGACGAGCAGTACTTC.

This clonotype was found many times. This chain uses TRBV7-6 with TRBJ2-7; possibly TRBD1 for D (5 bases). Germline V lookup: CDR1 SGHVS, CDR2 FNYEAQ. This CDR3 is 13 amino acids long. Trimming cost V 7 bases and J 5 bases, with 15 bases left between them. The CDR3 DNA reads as TGTGCCAGCACCGACCCCCAGGGTAACGAGCAGTACTTC. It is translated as CASTDPQGNEQYF.

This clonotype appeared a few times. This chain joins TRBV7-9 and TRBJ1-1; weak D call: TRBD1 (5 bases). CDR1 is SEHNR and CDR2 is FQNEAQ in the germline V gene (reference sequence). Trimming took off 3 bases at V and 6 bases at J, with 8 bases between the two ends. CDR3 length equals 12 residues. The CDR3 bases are TGTGCCAGCAGCTTTTTGACAGCTGAAGCTTTCTTT. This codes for CASSFLTAEAFF.

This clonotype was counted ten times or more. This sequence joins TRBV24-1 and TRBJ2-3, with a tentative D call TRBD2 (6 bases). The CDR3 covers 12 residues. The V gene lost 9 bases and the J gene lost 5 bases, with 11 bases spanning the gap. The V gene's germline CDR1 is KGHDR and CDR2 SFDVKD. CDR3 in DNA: TGTGCCACCTCGGTCGGGGGAGATACGCAGTATTTT. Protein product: CATSVGGDTQYF.

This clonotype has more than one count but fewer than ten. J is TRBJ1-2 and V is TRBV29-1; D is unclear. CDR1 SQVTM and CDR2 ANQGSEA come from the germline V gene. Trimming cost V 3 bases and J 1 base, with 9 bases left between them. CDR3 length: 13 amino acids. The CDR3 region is CSVDYASNYGYTF. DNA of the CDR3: TGCAGCGTTGACTACGCCAGTAACTATGGCTACACCTTC.

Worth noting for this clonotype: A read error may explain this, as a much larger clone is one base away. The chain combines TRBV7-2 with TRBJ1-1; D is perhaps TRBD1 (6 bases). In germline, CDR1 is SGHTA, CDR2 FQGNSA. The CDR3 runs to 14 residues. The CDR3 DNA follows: TGTGCCCGCAGCTCCAGGACAGCGAACACTGAAGCTTTCTTT. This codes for CARSSRTANTEAFF. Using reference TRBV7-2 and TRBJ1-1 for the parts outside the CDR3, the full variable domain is GAGVSQSPSNKVTEKGKDVELRCDPISGHTALYWYRQSLGQGLEFLIYFQGNSAPDKSGLPSDRFSAERTGGSVSTLTIQRTQQEDSAVYLCARSSRTANTEAFFGQGTRLTVV.

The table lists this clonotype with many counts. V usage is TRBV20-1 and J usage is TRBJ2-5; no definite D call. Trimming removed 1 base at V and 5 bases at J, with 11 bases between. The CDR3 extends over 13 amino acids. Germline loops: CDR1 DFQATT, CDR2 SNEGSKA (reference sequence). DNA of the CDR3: TGCAGTGCTAGAGCCGATCTGGGGGAGACCCAGTACTTC. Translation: CSARADLGETQYF.

DNA for the CDR3: TGTGCCAGCAGTTTAGAGCTCTCGAATCAGCCCCAGCATTTT. Translated: CASSLELSNQPQHF. The gene calls are TRBV12-3 or TRBV12-4 and TRBJ1-5; D remains unclear. Trimming pared 1 base from V and 4 bases from J, leaving 8 bases between. CDR3 length equals 14 residues.

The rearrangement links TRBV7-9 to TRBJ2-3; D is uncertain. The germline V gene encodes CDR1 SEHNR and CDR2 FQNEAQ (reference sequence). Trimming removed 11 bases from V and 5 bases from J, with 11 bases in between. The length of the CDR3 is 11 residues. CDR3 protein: CARKMKDTQYF. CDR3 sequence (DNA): TGTGCCCGCAAAATGAAAGATACGCAGTATTTT.

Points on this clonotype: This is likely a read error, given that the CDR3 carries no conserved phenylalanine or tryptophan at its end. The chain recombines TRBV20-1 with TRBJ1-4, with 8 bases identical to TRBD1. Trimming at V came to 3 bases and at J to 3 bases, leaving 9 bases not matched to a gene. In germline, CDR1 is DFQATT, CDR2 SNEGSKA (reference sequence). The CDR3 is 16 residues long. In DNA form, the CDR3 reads TGCAGTGCTAGTGCCGGGAACAGGGGGGCTAATGAAAAACTGTTTCTT. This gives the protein CSASAGNRGANEKLFL.

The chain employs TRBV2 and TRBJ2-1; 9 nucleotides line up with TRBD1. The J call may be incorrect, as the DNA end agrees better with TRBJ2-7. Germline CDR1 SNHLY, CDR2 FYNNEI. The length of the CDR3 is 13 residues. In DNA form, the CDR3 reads TGTGCCAGAAAGGGACAGGGCCCCTACGAGCAGTACTTC. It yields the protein CARKGQGPYEQYF.

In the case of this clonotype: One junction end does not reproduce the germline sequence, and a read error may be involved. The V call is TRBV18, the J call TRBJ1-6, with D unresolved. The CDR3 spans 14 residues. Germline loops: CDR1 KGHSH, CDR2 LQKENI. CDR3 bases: TGTGCCAGCTCACCTATAAGTCTGAATTCACCCCCCCACTTT. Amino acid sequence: CASSPISLNSPPHF.